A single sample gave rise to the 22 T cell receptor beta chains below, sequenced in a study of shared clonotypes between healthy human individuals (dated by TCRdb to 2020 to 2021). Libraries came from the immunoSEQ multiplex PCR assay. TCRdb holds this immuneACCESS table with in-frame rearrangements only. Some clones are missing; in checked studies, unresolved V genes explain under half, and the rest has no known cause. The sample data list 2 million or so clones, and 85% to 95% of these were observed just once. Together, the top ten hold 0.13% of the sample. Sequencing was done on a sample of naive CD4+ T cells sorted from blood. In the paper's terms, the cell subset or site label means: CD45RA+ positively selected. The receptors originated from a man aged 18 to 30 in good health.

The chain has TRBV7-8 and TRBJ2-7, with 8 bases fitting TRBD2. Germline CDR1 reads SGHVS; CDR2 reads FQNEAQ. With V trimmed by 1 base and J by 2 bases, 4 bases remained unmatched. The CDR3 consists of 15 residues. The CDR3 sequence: CASSLETGGTYEQYF. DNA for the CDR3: TGTGCCAGCAGCTTAGAAACGGGAGGGACCTACGAGCAGTACTTC.

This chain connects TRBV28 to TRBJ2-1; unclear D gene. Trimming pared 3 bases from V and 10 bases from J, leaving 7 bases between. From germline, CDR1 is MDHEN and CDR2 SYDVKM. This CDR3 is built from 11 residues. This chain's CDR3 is CASSLNGEQFF. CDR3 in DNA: TGTGCCAGCAGTTTGAACGGGGAGCAGTTCTTC.

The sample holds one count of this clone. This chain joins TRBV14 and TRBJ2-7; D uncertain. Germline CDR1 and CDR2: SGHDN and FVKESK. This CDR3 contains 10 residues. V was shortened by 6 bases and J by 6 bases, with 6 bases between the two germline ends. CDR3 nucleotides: TGTGCCAGCAGTCGGAGCGAGCAGTACTTC. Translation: CASSRSEQYF.

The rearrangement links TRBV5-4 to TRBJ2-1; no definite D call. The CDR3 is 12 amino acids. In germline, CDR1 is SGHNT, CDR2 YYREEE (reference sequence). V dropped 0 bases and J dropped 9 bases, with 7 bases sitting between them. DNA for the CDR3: TGTGCCAGCAGCTTGGCTAATGCTGAGCAGTTCTTC. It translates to CASSLANAEQFF.

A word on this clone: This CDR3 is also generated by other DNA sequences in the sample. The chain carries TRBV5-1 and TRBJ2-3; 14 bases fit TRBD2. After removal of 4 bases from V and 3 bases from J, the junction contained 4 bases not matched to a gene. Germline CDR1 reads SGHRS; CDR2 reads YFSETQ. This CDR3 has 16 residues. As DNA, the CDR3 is TGCGCCAGCAGCCCTGGGACTAGCGGGAGAACAGATACGCAGTATTTT. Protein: CASSPGTSGRTDTQYF.

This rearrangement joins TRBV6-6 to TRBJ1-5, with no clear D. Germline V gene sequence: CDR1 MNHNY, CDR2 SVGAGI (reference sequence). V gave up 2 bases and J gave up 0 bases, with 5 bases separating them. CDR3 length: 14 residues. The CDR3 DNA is TGTGCCAGCAGTTACGTCAGTAGCAATCAGCCCCAGCATTTT. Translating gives CASSYVSSNQPQHF.

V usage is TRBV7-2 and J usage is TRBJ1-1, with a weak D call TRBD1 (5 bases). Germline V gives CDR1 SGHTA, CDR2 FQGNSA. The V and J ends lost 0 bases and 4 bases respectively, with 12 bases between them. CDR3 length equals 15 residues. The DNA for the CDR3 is TGTGCCAGCAGCTTAGCGTCAGGGCCCGGCACTGAAGCTTTCTTT. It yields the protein CASSLASGPGTEAFF.

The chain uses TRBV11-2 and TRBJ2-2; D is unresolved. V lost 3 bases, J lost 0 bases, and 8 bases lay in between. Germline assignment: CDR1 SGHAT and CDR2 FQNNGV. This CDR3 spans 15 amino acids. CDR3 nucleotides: TGTGCCAGCAGCTTGTGGCCCGCGAACACCGGGGAGCTGTTTTTT. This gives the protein CASSLWPANTGELFF.

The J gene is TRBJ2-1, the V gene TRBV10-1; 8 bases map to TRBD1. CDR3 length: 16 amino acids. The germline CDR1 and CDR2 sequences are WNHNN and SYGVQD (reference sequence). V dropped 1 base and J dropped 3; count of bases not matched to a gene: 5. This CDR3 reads CASSEYPRGRYNEQFF. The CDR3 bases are TGCGCCAGCAGTGAGTATCCCAGGGGGCGCTACAATGAGCAGTTCTTC.

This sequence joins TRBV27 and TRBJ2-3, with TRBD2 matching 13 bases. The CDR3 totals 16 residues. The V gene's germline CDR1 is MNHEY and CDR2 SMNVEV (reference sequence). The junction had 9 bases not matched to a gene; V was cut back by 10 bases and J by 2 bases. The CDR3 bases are TGTGCCACCTCTTTCGGGACTAGCGGGAACACAGATACGCAGTATTTT. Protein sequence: CATSFGTSGNTDTQYF.

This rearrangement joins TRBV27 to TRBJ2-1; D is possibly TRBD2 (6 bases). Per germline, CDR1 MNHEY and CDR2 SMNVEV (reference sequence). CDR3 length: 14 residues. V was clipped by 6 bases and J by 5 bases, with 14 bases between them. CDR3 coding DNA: TGTGCCAGCAGCCTCCGGCGGGGTAACAATGAGCAGTTCTTC. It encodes CASSLRRGNNEQFF.

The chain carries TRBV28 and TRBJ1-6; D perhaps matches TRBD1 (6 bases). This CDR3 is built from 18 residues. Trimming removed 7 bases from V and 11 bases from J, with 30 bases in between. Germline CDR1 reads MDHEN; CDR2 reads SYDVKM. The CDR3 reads CASTLLLVGGGPLTPLHF. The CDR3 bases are TGTGCCAGCACCCTATTATTGGTAGGCGGGGGCCCGCTAACACCCCTCCACTTT.

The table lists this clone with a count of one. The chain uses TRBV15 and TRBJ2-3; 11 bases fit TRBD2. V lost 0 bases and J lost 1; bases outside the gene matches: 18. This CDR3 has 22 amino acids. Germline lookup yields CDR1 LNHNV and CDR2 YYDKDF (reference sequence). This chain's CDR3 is CATSRDRKLAGEVAYRTDTQYF. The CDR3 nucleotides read TGTGCCACCAGCAGAGATCGTAAACTAGCGGGAGAAGTAGCCTATCGCACAGATACGCAGTATTTT.

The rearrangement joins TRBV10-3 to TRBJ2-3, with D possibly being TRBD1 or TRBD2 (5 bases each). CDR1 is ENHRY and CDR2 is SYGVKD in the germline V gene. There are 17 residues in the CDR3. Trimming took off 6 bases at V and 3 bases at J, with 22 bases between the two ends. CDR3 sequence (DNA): TGTGCCATCAGGGCGTCCCCACTCGACGGGACGACAGATACGCAGTATTTT. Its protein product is CAIRASPLDGTTDTQYF.

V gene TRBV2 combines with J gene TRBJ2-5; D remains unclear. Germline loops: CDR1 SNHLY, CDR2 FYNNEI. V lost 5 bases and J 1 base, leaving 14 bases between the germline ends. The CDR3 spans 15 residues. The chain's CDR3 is CASSSDGQVQETQYF. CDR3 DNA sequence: TGTGCCAGCAGTTCTGATGGGCAGGTCCAAGAGACCCAGTACTTC. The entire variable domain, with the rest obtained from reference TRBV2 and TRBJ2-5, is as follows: EPEVTQTPSHQVTQMGQEVILRCVPISNHLYFYWYRQILGQKVEFLVSFYNNEISEKSEIFDDQFSVERPDGSNFTLKIRSTKLEDSAMYFCASSSDGQVQETQYFGPGTRLLVL.

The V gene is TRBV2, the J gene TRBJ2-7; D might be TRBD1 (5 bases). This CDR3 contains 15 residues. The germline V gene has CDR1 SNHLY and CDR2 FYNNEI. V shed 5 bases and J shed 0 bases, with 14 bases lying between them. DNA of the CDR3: TGTGCCAGCAGTAATAAAGGGGTCCCCTCCTACGAGCAGTACTTC. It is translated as CASSNKGVPSYEQYF.

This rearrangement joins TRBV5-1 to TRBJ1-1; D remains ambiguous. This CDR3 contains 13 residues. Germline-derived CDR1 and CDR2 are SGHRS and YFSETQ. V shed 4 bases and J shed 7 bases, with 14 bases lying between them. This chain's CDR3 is CASSLQADFEAFF. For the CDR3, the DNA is TGCGCCAGCAGCCTGCAAGCGGACTTTGAAGCTTTCTTT.

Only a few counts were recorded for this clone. CDR3 bases: TGTGCCATCAGGGGGGATGGTGCCTCACCCCTCCACTTT. It codes for CAIRGDGASPLHF. J is TRBJ1-6 and V is TRBV10-3; tentative D call: TRBD1 (5 bases). The CDR3 contains 13 residues. The ends were cut back, 6 bases at V and 10 bases at J, with 13 bases in the middle. Germline-derived CDR1 and CDR2 are ENHRY and SYGVKD.

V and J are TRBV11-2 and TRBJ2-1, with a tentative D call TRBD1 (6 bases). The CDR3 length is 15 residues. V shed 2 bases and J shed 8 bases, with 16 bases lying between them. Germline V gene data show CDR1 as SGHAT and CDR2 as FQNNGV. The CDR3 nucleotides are TGTGCCAGCAGCTTACCAGGGCAGGGGATGTATGAGCAGTTCTTC. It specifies CASSLPGQGMYEQFF.

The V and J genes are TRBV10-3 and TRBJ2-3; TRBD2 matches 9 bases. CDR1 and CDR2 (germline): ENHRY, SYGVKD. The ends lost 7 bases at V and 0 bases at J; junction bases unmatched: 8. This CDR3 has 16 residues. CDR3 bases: TGTGCCATCAAAACTAGCGGGTATTCTAGCACAGATACGCAGTATTTT. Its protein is CAIKTSGYSSTDTQYF.

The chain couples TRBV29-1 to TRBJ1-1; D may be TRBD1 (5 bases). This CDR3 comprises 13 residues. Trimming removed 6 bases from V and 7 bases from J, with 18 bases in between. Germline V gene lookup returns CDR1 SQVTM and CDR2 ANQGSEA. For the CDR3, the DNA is TGCAGCGTGGGGGAGGCGATGGACGTTGAAGCTTTCTTT. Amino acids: CSVGEAMDVEAFF.

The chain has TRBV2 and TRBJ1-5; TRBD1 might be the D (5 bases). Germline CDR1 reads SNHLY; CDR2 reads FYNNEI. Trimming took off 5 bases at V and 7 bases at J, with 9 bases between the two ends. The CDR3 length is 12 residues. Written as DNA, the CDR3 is TGTGCCAGCAGTTTGGGGCGGCAGCCCCAGCATTTT. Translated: CASSLGRQPQHF.